Listed below are T cell receptor beta chains from one sample, sequenced in a study of cytomegalovirus exposure and HLA in healthy donors. TCRdb's table, derived via immunoSEQ multiplex PCR, lists solely in-frame clones and lacks some. Here the sample spans about 120,000 clones, over 70% being singletons. Specimen: PBMCs. Source of these receptors: a man aged 18 to 29 in good health and CMV-seropositive. The CDR3 runs from the conserved cysteine through the conserved F or W. The order of the fields is CDR3 DNA, CDR3 protein, clone size, J gene, D gene, V gene. The D gene is left open where the match is weak. Clone size is shown for a subset of rows, as once, few, many or a class of expanded clone.

TGTGCCAGCAGTTTGGGGACAGGGTTTAATTCACCCCTCCACTTT,CASSLGTGFNSPLHF,NA,TRBJ1-6,TRBD1,TRBV27
TGTGCCAGCAGTTTTTATATGTCTAGCGGGAGGGCCTTGACCGGGGAGCTGTTTTTT,CASSFYMSSGRALTGELFF,NA,TRBJ2-2,TRBD2,TRBV27
TGTGCCAGCAGCTCACTACCCGCTACTAGCGGGAGTTTGTACGAGCAGTACTTC,CASSSLPATSGSLYEQYF,NA,TRBJ2-7,TRBD2,TRBV7-6
TGTGCCAGCAGTATCGGGGAGAACACTGAAGCTTTCTTT,CASSIGENTEAFF,NA,TRBJ1-1,NA,TRBV6-5
TGTGCCAGCAGTGACACTCCGGGACAGGGATTTGACGAGCAGTTCTTC,CASSDTPGQGFDEQFF,NA,TRBJ2-1,TRBD1,TRBV6-1
TGTGCCTGGAGCGACGGGTCTGGGGCCAACGTCCTGACTTTC,CAWSDGSGANVLTF,few,TRBJ2-6,NA,TRBV30
TGCGCCAGCAGCTTAGGGGGTCGGTCGGGGAGCGAGCAGTACTTC,CASSLGGRSGSEQYF,NA,TRBJ2-7,NA,TRBV5-1
TGCGCCAGCAGCCAAGATCTTGGCGGGACCTACAATGAGCAGTTCTTC,CASSQDLGGTYNEQFF,medium-sized,TRBJ2-1,NA,TRBV4-3
TGTGCCAGCAGCTTTGACAGGAACACTGAAGCTTTCTTT,CASSFDRNTEAFF,NA,TRBJ1-1,NA,TRBV5-4
TGTGCCAGCAGGCCCGGACAGGGGGCTGCAGAGACCCAGTACTTC,CASRPGQGAAETQYF,NA,TRBJ2-5,TRBD1,TRBV2
TGTGCCAGTGGAAACCTAGTCCAGGGTGGAGAGCTGTTTTTT,CASGNLVQGGELFF,NA,TRBJ2-2,NA,TRBV19
TGCGCCAGCAGTCCTTATAGCGGGAGGGACAATGAGCAGTTCTTC,CASSPYSGRDNEQFF,few,TRBJ2-1,TRBD2,TRBV4-3
TGTGCCAGCAGCACCTCGAGGACAGGCTCCTACGAGCAGTACTTC,CASSTSRTGSYEQYF,NA,TRBJ2-7,TRBD1,TRBV7-9
TGTGCCAGCAGTGATCAGGGTTCCGGTTCACCCCTCCACTTT,CASSDQGSGSPLHF,NA,TRBJ1-6,NA,TRBV6-6